This TCR beta chain was documented in a study of blood T cells in healthy people across ages (dated by TCRdb to about 2015). The study in broad terms: In model experiments, roughly one uniquely barcoded TCR beta cDNA molecule per two T cells was captured by template switching. Two additional independent replicas of 1 million unique cDNA reads from the same blood draw were analyzed for two donors (one aged 18 to 29 and one aged 80 or older). To avoid experimental bias, donors of different ages were spread randomly across the sequencing lanes. Using deep sequencing normalized with unique cDNA molecular identifiers, the study measured how TCR beta repertoire diversity changes with age. The donors were split into four age groups: young (average around 17 years), middle-aged (about 40), aged (roughly 68) and long-lived (approximately 80).

The method was 5' RACE. Sequencing relied on an Illumina HiSeq 2500. A second about 7 to 11 cycle PCR used a sample-barcoded 5' primer and a J-beta primer mix. Each TCR beta cDNA molecule received a unique molecular identifier from a template-switch 5' adaptor carrying 12 random nucleotides. At least 2.5 million CDR3-containing paired-end reads were obtained from each sample. All of the RNA was converted into first-strand cDNA using the Mint cDNA synthesis kit, with a TRBC-specific oligonucleotide serving as the primer. All cDNA was treated with uracil-DNA glycosylase and then went through a first 18-cycle PCR with the universal primers M1SS and BC2_uni_R. The authors processed their data as follows. For normalization, 1 million high-quality reads were randomly selected from each sample, with every read carrying a distinct molecular identifier. Reads sharing molecular identifiers were discarded rather than binned into consensus sequences. MiTCR, with a Q25 quality threshold and the strictest error-elimination algorithm, was used for CDR3 identification, clonotype clustering and error correction. A nonparametric unseen species model with Euler transformation was used to estimate lower-bound total TCR beta diversity. Using fastp at Q25 and MiXCR, TCRdb reprocessed the public reads and kept productive beta chains. One record per CDR3 amino acid sequence lists the most common genes and DNA. TCRdb, rather than the study authors, made the V and J calls. The sample table shows roughly 800,000 distinct CDR3 sequences, and about 62% are seen once. The ten largest clones add up to about 20% of the sample.

What the research found in general, with its limitations: Because donor CMV infection status was unknown, age-related changes in expanded clonotypes were potentially confounded. Estimates of total diversity based on one million sequenced T cells were regarded as lower bounds and as underestimates. As age increased, observed TCR beta diversity per million T cells dropped in a roughly linear way, and a significant reduction was already evident by age 40. There was a strong correlation between observed TCR beta diversity and the percentage of naive T cells measured by flow cytometry. The long-lived group showed more naive CD4+ T cells, fewer expanded clones and increased TCR diversity than the aged group, suggesting age selection. Conclusive comparison of naive and antigen-experienced compartments was prevented by the profiling of bulk unsorted PBMCs.

Concerning this clonotype itself: No cognate antigen has been identified for it. No much larger clonotype is one base removed from it; base qualities were not supplied.

The approximately 39 donors, aged roughly 6 to 95 years, were systemically healthy Caucasian individuals from Russia. Each donor gave 8.5 to 10 milliliters of peripheral blood, collected into EDTA-treated Vacutainer tubes. PBMCs were isolated by Ficoll-Paque density-gradient centrifugation, with at least 6.5 million obtained per sample. Trizol reagent was used to extract total RNA from PBMCs, with at least 5 micrograms per sample. The percentages of naive CD45RAhigh/CD27high T cells were determined by flow cytometry on a PBMC aliquot from every donor. Sample: blood. This receptor was taken from a man younger than 45 in good health.

The base sequence is TGTGCCAGCAGCTCTATAACCGAGCAGTACTTC. This codes for CASSSITEQYF. The chain was built from TRBV3-1 and TRBJ2-5; there is no confident call for the D gene. The end of the DNA aligns better with TRBJ2-7, so the J call may be wrong. The germline V gene (reference sequence) specifies LGHDT as CDR1 and YNNKEL as CDR2. The CDR3 starts with the cysteine, ends with the phenylalanine, and has 11 residues. Only CDR3 DNA is held: 33 bases, read in frame from base 1.